This TCR beta chain is drawn from a study of graft-versus-host responses after intestinal transplantation. For the study at large: Transplants given to recipients were multivisceral, liver-intestinal, or isolated intestinal. Once they had received anti-thymocyte globulin induction, all recipients took tacrolimus and steroids for about three years. Findings and limits, study-wide: Early declines in HvG clones that occurred post-transplant were associated with peak circulating GvH clone levels.

The assay was immunoSEQ multiplex PCR, and TCRdb's table has in-frame clones only and misses some. Among around 30,000 clones listed, about 80% were seen once. This CDR3 comprises 13 residues. Germline loops: CDR1 SGHRS, CDR2 YFSETQ. V was pared by 0 bases and J by 5 bases, with 8 bases between. Intraepithelial lymphocytes and lamina propria lymphocytes were released through processing of graft tissue. Remarks on this clone: Its antigen is not known.

The chain carries TRBV5-1 and TRBJ1-1, with unresolved D. Here the sequenced sample was ileum tissue, taken 98 days after intestinal transplantation. The receptor was isolated from a human patient who received an intestinal transplant, so some T cells may come from the graft donor. DNA for the CDR3: TGCGCCAGCAGCTTGGCGGGGAAAACTGAAGCTTTCTTT. Protein product: CASSLAGKTEAFF.